Following are 21 T cell receptor beta chains from one sample sequenced in a study of shared clonotypes between healthy human individuals. Clones were sequenced by immunoSEQ multiplex PCR, and TCRdb holds only the in-frame ones, with some missing. The data hold roughly 95,000 clones, with roughly 50% observed a single time. The specimen sequenced was PBMCs. These receptors came from a woman between 40 and 55 years old in good health. Some clones in this sample may be carry-over from other donors' samples.

About this clone: A much larger clone sits a single nucleotide away, making a read error possible. The sample holds other DNA sequences that translate to the same CDR3. V usage is TRBV19 and J usage is TRBJ2-7, with 13 bases matching TRBD2. Germline loops: CDR1 LNHDA, CDR2 SQIVND (reference sequence). After removal of 3 bases from V and 7 bases from J, the junction contained 6 bases not matched to a gene. The CDR3 covers 15 residues. The CDR3 bases are TGTGCCAGTAGTATCGGGACTAGCGGGAACTATGAGCAGTACTTC. It codes for CASSIGTSGNYEQYF.

The V and J genes are TRBV6-1 and TRBJ1-3, with D possibly matching TRBD1 (5 bases). V lost 7 bases and J 0 bases, leaving 13 bases between the germline ends. The V gene's germline CDR1 is MNHNS and CDR2 SASEGT. This CDR3 region has 15 residues. In nucleotides, the CDR3 is TGTGCCAGCAACTTAGACAGTGGCTCTGGAAACACCATATATTTT. Amino acid sequence: CASNLDSGSGNTIYF.

The chain recombines TRBV29-1 with TRBJ2-5; D remains ambiguous. The better agreement between TRBJ2-7 and the DNA end casts doubt on the J call. This CDR3 contains 13 residues. Germline assignment: CDR1 SQVTM and CDR2 ANQGSEA. CDR3 amino acids: CSETGPPSTEQYF. CDR3 in DNA: TGCAGCGAGACCGGGCCGCCTTCTACCGAGCAGTACTTC.

At least ten counts were recorded for this clone. The CDR3 DNA reads TGTGCCAGCAGTTTCCTAGCGGCAACCTACGAGCAGTACTTC. As protein: CASSFLAATYEQYF. This chain connects TRBV28 to TRBJ2-7; 7 bases are a match to TRBD2. The CDR3 is 14 amino acids. V was pared by 3 bases and J by 2 bases, with 4 bases of the junction left unmatched. Looked up from germline, CDR1 is MDHEN and CDR2 is SYDVKM.

This clone appeared a single time. The rearrangement joins TRBV7-9 to TRBJ1-1; D gene ambiguous. Germline V gene sequence: CDR1 SEHNR, CDR2 FQNEAQ (reference sequence). The CDR3 length is 13 residues. The V and J ends lost 3 bases and 1 base respectively, with 6 bases between them. This chain's CDR3 is CASSLAENTEAFF. CDR3 coding DNA: TGTGCCAGCAGCTTGGCCGAGAACACTGAAGCTTTCTTT. The full variable domain, rest sourced from reference TRBV7-9 and TRBJ1-1, is DTGVSQNPRHKITKRGQNVTFRCDPISEHNRLYWYRQTLGQGPEFLTYFQNEAQLEKSRLLSDRFSAERPKGSFSTLEIQRTEQGDSAMYLCASSLAENTEAFFGQGTRLTVV.

V usage is TRBV5-1 and J usage is TRBJ2-5; TRBD2 is a possible D gene (5 bases). The CDR3 is 15 amino acids. V lost 0 bases and J 5 bases, leaving 14 bases between the germline ends. Germline V gene data show CDR1 as SGHRS and CDR2 as YFSETQ. The CDR3 DNA reads TGCGCCAGCAGCTTGGGAGGGAGCGGCGGGGAGACCCAGTACTTC. This gives the protein CASSLGGSGGETQYF.

This clone was seen many times. The chain is built from TRBV29-1 and TRBJ1-1; TRBD1 matches at 7 bases. Trimming removed 7 bases from V and 1 base from J; junction bases left unmatched: 3. The CDR3 runs to 12 residues. Germline V gene lookup returns CDR1 SQVTM and CDR2 ANQGSEA. CDR3 region: CSGGQQNTEAFF. CDR3 sequence (DNA): TGCAGCGGGGGACAGCAGAACACTGAAGCTTTCTTT.

This rearrangement joins TRBV27 to TRBJ1-3, with D uncertain. V was clipped by 8 bases and J by 2 bases, with 16 bases between them. The CDR3 covers 15 residues. Germline V CDR1 and CDR2: MNHEY, SMNVEV (reference sequence). CDR3 coding DNA: TGTGCCAGCCCCCTTTTCCGATCGGCTGGAAACACCATATATTTT. It translates to CASPLFRSAGNTIYF.

The chain couples TRBV12-5 to TRBJ2-7; D could derive from TRBD1 or TRBD2 (6 bases each). Germline assignment: CDR1 LGHNT and CDR2 FRNRAP. V lost 5 bases and J 6 bases, leaving 17 bases between the germline ends. This CDR3 has 14 amino acids. CDR3 DNA sequence: TGTGCTAGTGGTCTAGGTGTCAGGGGAGGCGAGCAGTACTTC. The encoded protein is CASGLGVRGGEQYF. Based on the CDR3 plus reference TRBV12-5 and TRBJ2-7, the full variable domain is DARVTQTPRHKVTEMGQEVTMRCQPILGHNTVFWYRQTMMQGLELLAYFRNRAPLDDSGMPKDRFSAEMPDATLATLKIQPSEPRDSAVYFCASGLGVRGGEQYFGPGTRLTVT.

In this sample, this clone turned up a few times. The chain links TRBV6-5 to TRBJ1-4, with D maybe TRBD1 (6 bases). Germline V CDR1 and CDR2: MNHEY, SVGAGI. Trimming left V 0 bases short and J 7 bases short, with 15 bases between. The CDR3 runs 16 residues. The CDR3: CASSYSLGGLSEKLFF. The CDR3 region has the DNA TGTGCCAGCAGTTACTCTCTTGGGGGGCTGAGTGAAAAACTGTTTTTT.

This chain connects TRBV6-4 to TRBJ2-1, with 8 bases identical to TRBD2. Germline CDR1 reads MRHNA; CDR2 reads SNTAGT. The CDR3 totals 15 residues. V shed 3 bases and J 7 bases; nucleotides not matched to a gene: 8. For the CDR3, the DNA is TGTGCCAGCAGTGATATAGCGGGAACGGGAAATGAGCAGTTCTTC. This sequence encodes CASSDIAGTGNEQFF.

This clone was seen only a few times. V usage is TRBV21-1 and J usage is TRBJ2-1; the DNA was not compared with TRBD2, the D call given in the table. TRBV21-1 is reported as a pseudogene. The CDR3 totals 15 residues. CDR3 loop: CASSYRREVPNEQFF. For the CDR3, the DNA is TGTGCCAGCAGTTACAGGCGGGAGGTTCCCAATGAGCAGTTCTTC.

The CDR3 DNA sequence: TGTGCCAGCAGCTTATTCGGGAGCCCAGATACGCAGTATTTT. It translates to CASSLFGSPDTQYF. The chain links TRBV7-8 to TRBJ2-3; TRBD2 might be the D (6 bases). Germline CDR1 SGHVS, CDR2 FQNEAQ. V lost 2 bases to trimming and J lost 4 bases, with 10 bases between them. The CDR3 totals 14 residues.

This clone has a single count. The rearrangement joins TRBV7-2 to TRBJ1-4; D is uncertain. The V end was cut by 5 bases, the J end by 2 bases, with 12 bases between. The CDR3 extends over 15 amino acids. Germline CDR1 and CDR2: SGHTA and FQGNSA. The CDR3 nucleotides read TGTGCCAGCAGCCAAACCCCGGAGACTAATGAAAAACTGTTTTTT. Translation: CASSQTPETNEKLFF.

This clone has at least ten counts. The rearrangement joins TRBV15 to TRBJ2-7; 8 bases are a match to TRBD1. Trimming took 1 base from V and 3 from J; bases not matched to a gene: 11. This CDR3 region has 17 residues. Germline-derived CDR1 and CDR2 are LNHNV and YYDKDF (reference sequence). For the CDR3, the DNA is TGTGCCACCAGCAGAGGGGCGGCAGGGGGCTTCAACTACGAGCAGTACTTC. Its translation: CATSRGAAGGFNYEQYF.

In the case of this clone: A far larger clone is off by one base, so a read error is likely. This chain links TRBV2 with TRBJ2-2; D may be TRBD2 (6 bases). The germline CDR1 and CDR2 sequences are SNHLY and FYNNEI. The CDR3 has 20 residues. CDR3 in DNA: TGTGCCAGCAGCGCTGTTGGTCTACCGGACGGGGAGGATTGGACCGGGGAGATGTTTTTT. Translating gives CASSAVGLPDGEDWTGEMFF.

The chain uses TRBV18 and TRBJ2-2, with 7 nucleotides matching TRBD1. The CDR3 extends over 14 amino acids. V lost 3 bases to trimming and J lost 4 bases; unmatched junction nucleotides: 2. Germline V gives CDR1 KGHSH, CDR2 LQKENI. This CDR3 is CASSPTGSTGELFF. The CDR3 DNA follows: TGTGCCAGCTCACCGACAGGGAGCACCGGGGAGCTGTTTTTT. Complete variable domain (other parts from reference TRBV18 and TRBJ2-2): NAGVMQNPRHLVRRRGQEARLRCSPMKGHSHVYWYRQLPEEGLKFMVYLQKENIIDESGMPKERFSAEFPKEGPSILRIQQVVRGDSAAYFCASSPTGSTGELFFGEGSRLTVL.

The chain uses TRBV2 and TRBJ2-5; D gene unclear. V was clipped by 2 bases and J by 5 bases, with 9 bases between them. The CDR3 spans 13 residues. Germline assignment: CDR1 SNHLY and CDR2 FYNNEI. This chain's CDR3 is CASSEQVGETQYF. For the CDR3, the DNA is TGTGCCAGCAGTGAACAGGTGGGGGAGACCCAGTACTTC.

This clone showed up just once. V usage is TRBV5-1 and J usage is TRBJ2-1, with D unresolved. V lost 4 bases and J 3 bases, leaving 11 bases between the germline ends. The CDR3 totals 14 residues. Per the germline V gene, CDR1 is SGHRS and CDR2 is YFSETQ. CDR3 in amino acids: CASSLGSDYNEQFF. CDR3 nucleotides: TGCGCCAGCAGCCTGGGTTCTGACTACAATGAGCAGTTCTTC.

The chain has TRBV6-6 and TRBJ2-2; a weak D match, TRBD2 (6 bases). This CDR3 has 14 amino acids. Germline V gene sequence: CDR1 MNHNY, CDR2 SVGAGI (reference sequence). V was trimmed by 5 bases and J by 5 bases, leaving 12 bases between them. In DNA form, the CDR3 reads TGTGCCAGCAGTGGGGTAGCGGAAACCGGGGAGCTGTTTTTT. It yields the protein CASSGVAETGELFF.

The CDR3 spells CASSLGLVNEQFF. CDR3 DNA sequence: TGTGCCAGCAGCTTAGGACTAGTCAATGAGCAGTTCTTC. The chain joins TRBV7-8 to TRBJ2-1, with D maybe TRBD2 (6 bases). Germline loops: CDR1 SGHVS, CDR2 FQNEAQ. The ends were cut back, 1 base at V and 6 bases at J, with 7 bases in the middle. This CDR3 contains 13 residues.